This T cell receptor (beta chain) was observed in a study of blood T cells in healthy people across ages (dated by TCRdb to 2013 to 2016). Some background on the complete study: In model experiments, roughly one uniquely barcoded TCR beta cDNA molecule per two T cells was captured by template switching. Two additional independent replicas of 1 million unique cDNA reads from the same blood draw were analyzed for two donors (one aged 18 to 30 and one aged 80 or older). To avoid experimental bias, donors of different ages were spread randomly across the sequencing lanes. Using deep sequencing normalized with unique cDNA molecular identifiers, the study measured how TCR beta repertoire diversity changes with age. Four age groups were formed from the donors: young (average about 15 years), middle-aged (approximately 40), aged (around 62) and long-lived (82). The research as a whole found: Estimates of total diversity from one million sequenced T cells were regarded as lower bounds and underestimates. A strong correlation was found between observed TCR beta diversity and the percentage of naive T cells measured by flow cytometry. The long-lived group showed more naive CD4+ T cells, fewer expanded clones and increased TCR diversity than the aged group, suggesting age selection. Since profiling was done on bulk unsorted PBMCs, naive and antigen-experienced compartments could not be conclusively compared. Observed TCR beta diversity per million T cells fell roughly linearly with age, and a significant reduction was already apparent by age roughly 40. Donor CMV infection status was unknown, potentially confounding age-related changes in expanded clonotypes.

The donors were some 39 Caucasian individuals from Russia, aged roughly 6 to 90 years, who were systemically healthy. About 9.6 milliliters of peripheral blood were collected from each donor into EDTA-treated Vacutainer tubes. PBMCs were isolated by Ficoll-Paque density-gradient centrifugation, with at least 6 million obtained per sample. Total RNA, at least 5.5 micrograms per sample, was extracted from PBMCs with Trizol reagent. For every donor, an aliquot of PBMCs went through flow cytometry to measure the percentages of naive CD45RAhigh/CD27high T cells. Library prep was done by 5' RACE. The sequencer was an Illumina HiSeq 2500. A second PCR of roughly 6 to 11 cycles was performed with a sample-barcoded 5' primer and a J-beta primer mix. A template-switch 5' adaptor carrying 12 random nucleotides introduced a unique molecular identifier onto each TCR beta cDNA molecule. At least 2.5 million CDR3-containing paired-end reads were obtained from each sample. First-strand cDNA was synthesized from all RNA with the Mint cDNA synthesis kit, primed by a TRBC-specific oligonucleotide. All cDNA was treated with uracil-DNA glycosylase and then went through a first 18-cycle PCR with the universal primers M1SS and BC2_uni_R. In the authors' own workflow: For normalization, 1 million high-quality reads, each with a distinct molecular identifier, were randomly selected from each sample. Instead of being binned into consensus sequences, reads with shared molecular identifiers were discarded. CDR3 identification, clonotype clustering and error correction used MiTCR with a Q25 quality threshold and the strictest error-elimination algorithm. Lower-bound total TCR beta diversity was estimated with a nonparametric unseen species model using Euler transformation. In TCRdb, the public reads were trimmed at Q25 with fastp and aligned with MiXCR, with productive beta chains retained. Every distinct CDR3 protein forms one entry, paired with its most common genes and DNA. These V and J calls rely on TCRdb rather than the paper's analysis. This sample has 850,000 to 1,000,000 distinct CDR3 sequences in its table, and roughly 48% of those were observed once. Around an eighth of the sample belongs to the ten largest clones.

A note on this clonotype: What antigen it recognizes has not been identified. No much larger clone exists at a distance of one base, and base qualities are not known.

Relative to germline, V is 5 bases shorter and J is 1 base shorter, with 8 bases between their ends. CDR1 and CDR2 are read off the germline V gene (reference sequence) as LGHDT and YNNKEL. From the cysteine up to the phenylalanine, the CDR3 has a length of 13 residues. Only the CDR3 DNA is retained, 39 bases long and in frame from the first base. This chain joins TRBV3-1 to TRBJ2-5; the D gene cannot be named for sure. The TCR comes from a man in his thirties or forties in good health. Specimen: blood. The CDR3 in this case is CASSAASQETQYF. The DNA sequence is as follows: TGTGCCAGCAGCGCGGCCAGCCAAGAGACCCAGTACTTC.